Each of the 3 T cell receptor beta chains below was sequenced from the same sample in a study of graft-versus-host responses after intestinal transplantation. Profiling relied on immunoSEQ multiplex PCR, and the TCRdb table lists in-frame clones only, not all of them. The sample includes fewer than 4,000 clones, roughly 82% of them seen just once. The time point: postoperative day 105 after intestinal transplantation (dayNNNN = postoperative day). Grafts had their tissue processed, releasing intraepithelial and lamina propria lymphocytes. The starting material was ileum tissue, obtained 105 days after intestinal transplantation. The origin of the receptors is a human patient who received an intestinal transplant, so some T cells may come from the graft donor.

V usage is TRBV25-1 and J usage is TRBJ2-5, with D unresolved. Trimming removed 2 bases at V and 2 bases at J, with 0 bases between. Germline CDR1 MGHDK, CDR2 SYGVNS. This CDR3 is built from 11 residues. The CDR3 DNA follows: TGTGCCAGCAGTGAACAAGAGACCCAGTACTTC. Translated, it gives CASSEQETQYF.

The rearrangement joins TRBV28 to TRBJ2-7; 9 bases match TRBD2. Germline V CDR1 and CDR2: MDHEN, SYDVKM. The junction had 13 bases not matched to a gene; V was cut back by 5 bases and J by 5 bases. The CDR3 has 16 residues. DNA of the CDR3: TGTGCCAGCAGTCTCTGGCCGGGACTAGCAGTCCACGAGCAGTACTTC. Amino acid sequence: CASSLWPGLAVHEQYF.

This clone is a singleton in its sample. The V and J genes are TRBV19 and TRBJ2-3; 10 bases line up with TRBD2. Germline values: CDR1 LNHDA, CDR2 SQIVND (reference sequence). Germline trimming cut 0 bases from V and 0 bases from J; bases unmatched to any gene: 3. This CDR3 spans 17 amino acids. This CDR3 reads CASSIERAGGSTDTQYF. In DNA form, the CDR3 reads TGTGCCAGTAGTATAGAGCGAGCGGGAGGGAGCACAGATACGCAGTATTTT.